Below, 6 T cell receptor beta chains from the same sample are listed, as sequenced in a study of blood T cells in healthy people across ages. Primed by a sample-barcoded 5' primer and a J-beta primer mix, a second PCR proceeded for about 7 to 12 cycles. TCRdb used MiXCR to reprocess the 5' RACE reads, holding one entry per CDR3 protein. Of roughly 800,000 distinct CDR3 sequences in the sample, roughly 50% are singletons; the top ten hold approximately 40%. Sequenced material: blood. The receptors were gathered from an elderly man in good health.

The gene calls are TRBV7-9 and TRBJ2-3; D ambiguous. Germline V gene data show CDR1 as SEHNR and CDR2 as FQNEAQ (reference sequence). The V gene lost 4 bases and the J gene lost 14 bases, with 16 bases spanning the gap. This CDR3 has 12 amino acids. The CDR3 DNA follows: TGTGCCAGCAGCTCTTCTGGCAGAGACGCGTATTTT. Residues: CASSSSGRDAYF.

V usage is TRBV5-1 and J usage is TRBJ2-1; D tentatively reads TRBD1 or TRBD2 (7 bases each). Trimming removed 6 bases at V and 8 bases at J, with 12 bases between. The CDR3 has 12 amino acids. The germline V gene has CDR1 SGHRS and CDR2 YFSETQ. This chain's CDR3 is CASNRGGDEQFF. In nucleotides, the CDR3 is TGCGCCAGCAACAGGGGAGGGGATGAGCAGTTCTTC.

CDR3 protein: CASSDPLPHRYAYF. Written as DNA, the CDR3 is TGTGCCAGCAGTGACCCGCTGCCGCACAGATACGCGTATTTT. The rearrangement uses TRBV6-1 and TRBJ2-3; D is unclear. Germline V gene lookup returns CDR1 MNHNS and CDR2 SASEGT. The CDR3 runs to 14 residues. V lost 3 bases, J lost 14 bases, and 21 bases lay in between.

This clonotype turned up a few times. The rearrangement joins TRBV28 to TRBJ1-4; 7 positions match TRBD1. Germline V gives CDR1 MDHEN, CDR2 SYDVKM. The J segment lost 4 bases and the V segment lost 6 bases, leaving 5 bases of the junction unmatched. This CDR3 has 14 amino acids. As DNA, the CDR3 is TGTGCCAGCAGCTCGACAGGGTTTAATGAAAAACTGTTTTTT. It yields the protein CASSSTGFNEKLFF.

V gene TRBV20-1 combines with J gene TRBJ2-1; D remains ambiguous. Trimming cost V 2 bases and J 2 bases, with 7 bases left between them. This CDR3 is built from 13 residues. Looked up from germline, CDR1 is DFQATT and CDR2 is SNEGSKA (reference sequence). As DNA, the CDR3 is TGCAGTGCTAGACCAAGGCCCTACAATGAGCAGTTCTTC. Its protein is CSARPRPYNEQFF.

As DNA, the CDR3 is TGCGCCAGCAGCCACAACTCCGGGGGCTACGAGCAGTACTTC. This translates into CASSHNSGGYEQYF. The chain joins TRBV4-1 to TRBJ2-7, with D perhaps TRBD2 (6 bases). Per germline, CDR1 MGHRA and CDR2 YSYEKL. Trimming cost V 3 bases and J 3 bases, with 12 bases left between them. This CDR3 has 14 residues.